The next 3 T cell receptor beta chains were all read from a single sample in a study of T cell responses to AZD1222 COVID-19 vaccine. Some clones are missing from TCRdb's copy, which holds only in-frame ones; the method was immunoSEQ multiplex PCR. This sample yields roughly 180,000 clones, of which 80% to 90% are seen a single time; 6.9% belongs to the top ten. The material sequenced was peripheral blood, taken on day 0 of AZD1222 vaccination. These TCRs come from an adult in good health.

The rearrangement uses TRBV19 and TRBJ1-6; the D gene is possibly TRBD1 (6 bases). Germline V gene lookup returns CDR1 LNHDA and CDR2 SQIVND (reference sequence). With 4 bases removed from V and 10 bases from J, the gap between germline ends came to 11 bases. CDR3 length equals 13 residues. The CDR3 DNA follows: TGTGCCAGTAGTACCGGACAGCCATCACCCCTCCACTTT. It translates to CASSTGQPSPLHF.

The chain is built from TRBV2 and TRBJ2-7; D is uncertain. The V and J ends lost 4 bases and 2 bases respectively, with 12 bases between them. Germline V gene data show CDR1 as SNHLY and CDR2 as FYNNEI. The CDR3 has 14 residues. This CDR3 is CASSVSAVTYEQYV. CDR3 coding DNA: TGTGCCAGCAGTGTTTCCGCGGTAACCTACGAGCAGTACGTC.

This clone has more than one count but fewer than ten. The rearrangement links TRBV5-1 to TRBJ1-4; perhaps TRBD1 as D (6 bases). V was cut by 4 bases and J by 0 bases, with 19 bases left in between. The CDR3 contains 18 residues. The V gene's germline CDR1 is SGHRS and CDR2 YFSETQ. The CDR3 reads CASSPQGLQSATNEKLFF. The DNA for the CDR3 is TGCGCCAGCAGCCCCCAGGGGTTGCAATCCGCAACTAATGAAAAACTGTTTTTT.